This T cell receptor (beta chain) is drawn from a study of vaccination effects on CD4 cells after COVID-19. CDR1 and CDR2 from the germline V gene are SSHAT and FNYEAQ (reference sequence). The CDR3 is made up of 16 amino acids. Assay used: immunoSEQ multiplex PCR; TCRdb lists only in-frame clones, some missing. Of more than 25,000 clones listed, about 72% are singletons. About this clone: Its antigen is not known. The junction departs from germline at one end; a sequencing error may be responsible.

Viral peptide pool expansion of antigen-specific CD4+ T cells preceded sequencing in the ViraFEST assay. CD4+ T cell isolation took place after 10 days of culture. Vaccine recipients, nucleocapsid antibody negative, had no prior SARS-CoV-2 infection. The origin of this receptor is a human donor who received a COVID-19 vaccine. The source material was CD4+ T cells from PBMCs cultured with HCoV-229E spike peptides, sampled before COVID-19 vaccination. The chain is built from TRBV7-7 and TRBJ2-2; 9 bases are a match to TRBD1. The CDR3 DNA sequence: TGTGCTAGCAGCCCGGGACAGGGCGGGGGCACCGGGGAGCTGTTTTTT. Translating gives CASSPGQGGGTGELFF.